The 27 T cell receptor beta chains listed next were all sequenced from one sample in a study of blood T cell repertoires in COVID-19. Using immunoSEQ multiplex PCR, the repertoire was profiled, and TCRdb retains in-frame clones only, with some absent. The sample has 200,000 or so clones; about 88% are singletons. The sequencing sample was made of peripheral blood. These receptors all stem from a man aged 45 to 65 with COVID-19, enrolled during active disease.

The chain has TRBV6-2 or TRBV6-3 and TRBJ1-5; D not certain. The CDR3 runs to 17 residues. Trimming removed 4 bases at V and 5 bases at J, with 21 bases between. Germline assignment: CDR1 MNHEY and CDR2 SVGEGT. The DNA of the CDR3 is TGTGCCAGCAGTTTTTTATTAGCGGTGAGGGATCATCAGCCCCAGCATTTT. This encodes CASSFLLAVRDHQPQHF.

The V call is TRBV7-8, the J call TRBJ2-4, with D maybe TRBD1 (8 bases). CDR1 SGHVS and CDR2 FQNEAQ come from the germline V gene. This CDR3 has 16 amino acids. V lost 5 bases and J lost 3, with 17 bases in between. The CDR3 nucleotides are TGTGCCAGCAGCGGACCGCACAGGGGGGGCAAAAACATTCAGTACTTC. Encoded protein: CASSGPHRGGKNIQYF.

The V call is TRBV27, the J call TRBJ1-4, with 9 bases fitting TRBD1. Losses at the gene ends were 5 bases for V and 14 bases for J; bases not matched to a gene: 9. The CDR3 extends over 13 amino acids. Germline-derived CDR1 and CDR2 are MNHEY and SMNVEV (reference sequence). The chain's CDR3 is CASSTGQGMGLFF. The DNA for the CDR3 is TGTGCCAGCAGTACAGGACAGGGGATGGGGCTGTTTTTT.

This clone showed up many times. The chain carries TRBV14 and TRBJ2-3; D uncertain. From germline, CDR1 is SGHDN and CDR2 FVKESK. With 0 bases removed from V and 4 bases from J, the gap between germline ends came to 11 bases. The CDR3 loop spans 15 amino acids. CDR3 sequence (DNA): TGTGCCAGCAGCCAAGATGCGTTCTTGCCAGATACGCAGTATTTT. Amino acid sequence: CASSQDAFLPDTQYF.

As to this clone: The sample has other DNA sequences that encode this CDR3 too. The rearrangement uses TRBV7-2 and TRBJ2-2; weak D call: TRBD2 (7 bases). The V gene's germline CDR1 is SGHTA and CDR2 FQGNSA. The CDR3 has 16 amino acids. Trimming took 1 base from V and 6 from J, leaving 15 bases between them. In DNA form, the CDR3 reads TGTGCCAGCAGCTTAGTGGGGGGGCGGGCGGCCGGGGAGCTGTTTTTT. Translating it yields CASSLVGGRAAGELFF.

The J gene is TRBJ2-1, the V gene TRBV11-2; 13 bases are shared with TRBD2. The V gene end was trimmed by 5 bases and the J gene end by 9 bases; junction bases not matched to a gene: 7. The germline gives CDR1 SGHAT, CDR2 FQNNGV. The length of the CDR3 is 15 residues. In nucleotides, the CDR3 is TGTGCCAGCAGCCAAGGACTAGCGGGAGAATCTGAGCAGTTCTTC. Its translation: CASSQGLAGESEQFF.

The V gene is TRBV6-6, the J gene TRBJ1-6; TRBD1 matches 10 bases. CDR1 is MNHNY and CDR2 is SVGAGI in the germline V gene (reference sequence). The CDR3 spans 15 residues. After removal of 2 bases from V and 10 bases from J, the junction contained 5 bases not matched to a gene. CDR3 residues: CASSYTTGGGSPLHF. The CDR3 DNA reads as TGTGCCAGCAGTTACACGACAGGGGGCGGCTCACCCCTCCACTTT.

The chain employs TRBV5-6 and TRBJ1-2, with 8 positions matching TRBD1. Per the germline V gene, CDR1 is SGHDT and CDR2 is YYEEEE. The CDR3 has 15 residues. The junction had 10 bases not matched to a gene; V was cut back by 7 bases and J by 2 bases. For the CDR3, the DNA is TGTGCCAGCGGGCCGACAGGGGTAACAAACTATGGCTACACCTTC. Encoded protein: CASGPTGVTNYGYTF.

The V gene is TRBV28, the J gene TRBJ2-7; a possible D gene is TRBD1 (6 bases). From germline, CDR1 is MDHEN and CDR2 SYDVKM. This CDR3 contains 15 residues. V was trimmed by 7 bases and J by 4 bases, leaving 20 bases between them. The CDR3 here is CASTTRNRADYEQYF. The CDR3 nucleotides are TGTGCCAGCACCACGAGGAACAGGGCCGATTACGAGCAGTACTTC.

The chain joins TRBV4-2 to TRBJ2-6; 9 positions agree with TRBD2. J lost 6 bases, V lost 4 bases, and 22 bases had no gene match. This CDR3 is 21 amino acids long. Germline loops: CDR1 LGHNA, CDR2 YNFKEQ. The CDR3 loop is CASSLQVLAGATQVEANVLTF. The CDR3 DNA sequence: TGTGCCAGCAGCCTCCAGGTACTAGCGGGCGCCACCCAAGTAGAGGCCAACGTCCTGACTTTC.

The rearrangement uses TRBV10-2 and TRBJ1-5; D unclear. The ends were cut back, 3 bases at V and 3 bases at J, with 6 bases in the middle. This CDR3 region has 13 residues. CDR1 is WSHSY, CDR2 SAAADI, per germline. CDR3 sequence: CASSDPNNQPQHF. CDR3 bases: TGCGCCAGCAGTGATCCAAACAATCAGCCCCAGCATTTT.

The chain joins TRBV6-1 to TRBJ2-7, with a tentative D call TRBD1 (6 bases). Trimming took off 0 bases at V and 5 bases at J, with 17 bases between the two ends. CDR1 is MNHNS, CDR2 SASEGT, per germline. The CDR3 consists of 16 residues. CDR3 in amino acids: CASSEAGGRGHHEQYF. The DNA of the CDR3 is TGTGCCAGCAGTGAAGCTGGGGGCAGGGGACACCACGAGCAGTACTTC.

The chain combines TRBV27 with TRBJ1-5; no clear D. The length of the CDR3 is 15 residues. In germline, CDR1 is MNHEY, CDR2 SMNVEV (reference sequence). V was cut by 0 bases and J by 3 bases, with 9 bases left in between. The CDR3 sequence: CASSLSGQLNQPQHF. The CDR3 region has the DNA TGTGCCAGCAGTTTATCTGGGCAGCTCAATCAGCCCCAGCATTTT.

The chain carries TRBV19 and TRBJ2-3; D might be TRBD1 (5 bases). CDR1 and CDR2 from the germline V gene are LNHDA and SQIVND (reference sequence). This CDR3 comprises 17 residues. The V and J ends lost 1 base and 2 bases respectively, with 16 bases between them. CDR3 sequence reads: CASSIVGQGRDTDTQYF. The CDR3 DNA sequence: TGTGCCAGTAGTATAGTCGGACAAGGACGAGACACAGATACGCAGTATTTT. The whole variable domain, remainder taken from reference TRBV19 and TRBJ2-3, is DGGITQSPKYLFRKEGQNVTLSCEQNLNHDAMYWYRQDPGQGLRLIYYSQIVNDFQKGDIAEGYSVSREKKESFPLTVTSAQKNPTAFYLCASSIVGQGRDTDTQYFGPGTRLTVL.

The CDR3 DNA sequence: TGTGCCAGTAGTCCCCAGTTCCGGACAGGGGCGGATTACTACGAGCAGTACTTC. It is translated as CASSPQFRTGADYYEQYF. The chain links TRBV19 to TRBJ2-7, with 9 bases aligning to TRBD1. The CDR3 runs 18 residues. The V gene's germline CDR1 is LNHDA and CDR2 SQIVND (reference sequence). V dropped 5 bases and J dropped 3; count of bases not matched to a gene: 17.

V gene TRBV24-1 combines with J gene TRBJ1-2, with 8 bases aligning to TRBD1. V shed 7 bases, J shed 2 bases, and the junction held 2 bases outside the gene matches. CDR3 size: 13 residues. CDR1 and CDR2 from the germline V gene are KGHDR and SFDVKD. The CDR3 spells CATRQGGNYGYTF. In DNA, the CDR3 is TGTGCCACCAGACAGGGGGGAAACTATGGCTACACCTTC.

The chain employs TRBV7-3 and TRBJ2-1; TRBD2 matches at 8 bases. Losses at the gene ends were 1 base for V and 0 bases for J; bases not matched to a gene: 5. Per germline, CDR1 SGHTA and CDR2 FQGTGA. This CDR3 is built from 17 residues. The CDR3 is CASSLNPGTSSYNEQFF. Written as DNA, the CDR3 is TGTGCCAGCAGCTTAAACCCGGGGACTAGCTCCTACAATGAGCAGTTCTTC.

Remarks on this clone: Other DNA sequences in this specimen translate into the identical CDR3. The J gene is TRBJ1-5, the V gene TRBV9; D possibly corresponds to TRBD1 (5 bases). The CDR3 runs to 13 residues. V shed 7 bases and J shed 5 bases, with 13 bases lying between them. Germline V gene lookup returns CDR1 SGDLS and CDR2 YYNGEE. The CDR3 here is CASSPTGDQPQHF. The CDR3 coding sequence is TGTGCCAGCTCCCCGACGGGGGATCAGCCCCAGCATTTT.

The rearrangement joins TRBV19 to TRBJ1-1; TRBD1 agrees at 12 bases. This CDR3 has 14 amino acids. The V segment lost 4 bases and the J segment 7 bases; nucleotides outside the gene matches: 4. Germline V lookup: CDR1 LNHDA, CDR2 SQIVND (reference sequence). The CDR3 sequence: CASSTGTGGFEAFF. The CDR3, as DNA: TGTGCCAGTAGTACCGGGACAGGGGGCTTTGAAGCTTTCTTT.

The chain uses TRBV6-6 and TRBJ2-5; D is unclear. Germline V gives CDR1 MNHNY, CDR2 SVGAGI (reference sequence). With 0 bases removed from V and 1 base from J, the gap between germline ends came to 6 bases. This CDR3 has 14 amino acids. CDR3 sequence (DNA): TGTGCCAGCAGTTACTCCACGGGCCAAGAGACCCAGTACTTC. Its protein product is CASSYSTGQETQYF.

The rearrangement uses TRBV10-3 and TRBJ2-7, with 10 bases fitting TRBD1. Germline values: CDR1 ENHRY, CDR2 SYGVKD. This CDR3 comprises 15 residues. V trimming: 3 bases; J trimming: 3 bases; junction bases outside the gene matches: 5. CDR3 amino acids: CAISDSGTGVYEQYF. CDR3 DNA: TGTGCCATCAGTGATTCCGGGACAGGGGTCTACGAGCAGTACTTC.

The chain carries TRBV11-2 and TRBJ2-1, with TRBD2 matching 7 bases. CDR3 size: 16 residues. J lost 7 bases, V lost 1 base, and 10 bases had no gene match. The germline gives CDR1 SGHAT, CDR2 FQNNGV. CDR3 amino acids: CASSLVGGLLGNEQFF. The DNA of the CDR3 is TGTGCCAGCAGCTTAGTCGGGGGACTACTTGGGAATGAGCAGTTCTTC. The full variable domain, in which reference TRBV11-2 and TRBJ2-1 provide the parts outside the CDR3, is EAGVAQSPRYKIIEKRQSVAFWCNPISGHATLYWYQQILGQGPKLLIQFQNNGVVDDSQLPKDRFSAERLKGVDSTLKIQPAKLEDSAVYLCASSLVGGLLGNEQFFGPGTRLTVL.

The chain joins TRBV19 to TRBJ1-2; D is possibly TRBD1 (5 bases). V was shortened by 7 bases and J by 5 bases, with 17 bases between the two germline ends. CDR3 length: 14 residues. Germline CDR1 and CDR2: LNHDA and SQIVND (reference sequence). The CDR3 DNA sequence: TGTGCCAGTACCCAGGGCTCGGCGGAGTATGGCTACACCTTC. Protein product: CASTQGSAEYGYTF.

The sample holds one count of this clone. This chain links TRBV2 with TRBJ1-2; tentative D call: TRBD1 (6 bases). Germline-derived CDR1 and CDR2 are SNHLY and FYNNEI. V dropped 6 bases and J dropped 4 bases, with 12 bases sitting between them. This CDR3 has 13 amino acids. CDR3 in DNA: TGTGCCAGCAGCCCCGGGACACCCTATGGCTACACCTTC. Translated: CASSPGTPYGYTF.

The sample holds a few counts of this clone. The chain joins TRBV20-1 to TRBJ1-2; D remains ambiguous. There are 11 residues in the CDR3. Germline V CDR1 and CDR2: DFQATT, SNEGSKA (reference sequence). With 6 bases removed from V and 4 bases from J, the gap between germline ends came to 9 bases. The CDR3 loop is CSAFTVYGYTF. The CDR3, as DNA: TGCAGTGCGTTCACAGTCTATGGCTACACCTTC.

The chain has TRBV4-3 and TRBJ2-6; weak D call: TRBD1 (5 bases). Trimming left V 0 bases short and J 2 bases short, with 8 bases between. CDR3 length equals 16 residues. Germline V gene sequence: CDR1 LGHNA, CDR2 YSLEER. CDR3 coding DNA: TGCGCCAGCAGCCAAGATGGGGCAACTGGGGCCAACGTCCTGACTTTC. Translated, it gives CASSQDGATGANVLTF.

The chain links TRBV6-5 to TRBJ2-7; TRBD1 aligns across 11 bases. V lost 5 bases to trimming and J lost 4 bases; unmatched junction nucleotides: 7. This CDR3 spans 15 amino acids. Germline-derived CDR1 and CDR2 are MNHEY and SVGAGI. CDR3 DNA sequence: TGTGCCAGCAGTAGTCCCGGACAGGGGGCTTACGAGCAGTACTTC. This translates into CASSSPGQGAYEQYF.